Described below is a single T cell receptor (beta chain) sequence and its context. What it recognizes is unknown. RNA in amounts of about 0.5 to 1 ug was reverse transcribed with random hexamers. TCRdb re-called the immunoSEQ multiplex PCR reads with MiXCR, one entry per CDR3 protein. The table lists 400,000 to 550,000 distinct CDR3 sequences, roughly 85% of them singletons. Germline loops: CDR1 MNHEY, CDR2 SVGAGI. The J segment lost 7 bases and the V segment lost 2 bases, leaving 5 bases of the junction unmatched. This CDR3 has 15 amino acids. This sample is part of a study of CD8 T cells in Susac syndrome. Study conclusions and caveats: The study recognized that its TCR sequencing and HLA analysis covered a relatively small number of individuals.

This rearrangement joins TRBV6-5 to TRBJ1-1, with 12 nucleotides matching TRBD1. The receptor comes from a human donor with multiple sclerosis. The sequencing sample was made of CD8+ T cells from PBMCs. CDR3 protein: CASSYGDRGQVEAFF. In nucleotides, the CDR3 is TGTGCCAGCAGTTACGGGGACAGGGGGCAGGTTGAAGCTTTCTTT.